This T cell receptor (beta chain) was retrieved from a study of T cells expressing NK-cell markers. TCRdb reworked the 5' RACE reads into one entry per CDR3 protein, no DNA. The table for this sample gives roughly 420,000 distinct CDR3 sequences. CDR3 length: 17 residues. This TCR was sampled from a woman between 18 and 70 years old in good health. The rearrangement uses TRBV21-1 and TRBJ1-5; the TRBD1 assignment by TCRdb is unverifiable without DNA. TRBV21-1 is reported as a pseudogene. The sample consisted of blood T cells: a sorted CD56 or NKG2C T cell subset, CD4+ or CD8+ T cells, or bulk PBMC T cells (not recorded which). This CDR3 is CASSKMGRGSSNQPQHF.